This TCR beta chain derives from a study of T-cell memory formation after mild COVID-19. TCRdb reanalysed the 5' RACE reads using MiXCR and keeps one entry per CDR3 protein. The table records roughly 120,000 distinct CDR3 sequences, 22% of them present only once. Germline CDR1 reads SEHNR; CDR2 reads FQNEAQ (reference sequence). With 8 bases removed from V and 0 bases from J, the gap between germline ends came to 10 bases. The CDR3 length is 14 residues. The sample holds a few counts of this clonotype. What was sequenced was PBMCs or a T cell subset sorted from them (not recorded which). This sequence originates from a man aged 18 to 30 who had mild COVID-19 (a few samples of this study predate the infection). Cell type and time point are not known. The gene calls are TRBV7-9 and TRBJ1-4; D might be TRBD1 (5 bases). The DNA for the CDR3 is TGTGCCAGCGGGACGGGGCCAACTAATGAAAAACTGTTTTTT. As protein: CASGTGPTNEKLFF.